This is a list of T cell receptor beta chains from one sample in a study of cytomegalovirus exposure and HLA in healthy donors. TCRdb keeps only in-frame clones here, not all; method: immunoSEQ multiplex PCR. The table has roughly 170,000 clones, 80% seen once; the top ten hold under 0.75%. Sequencing used PBMCs. The source of these receptors is a boy under 18 in good health and CMV-seronegative. Each CDR3 is given with its conserved first and last residue. D genes are given only for firm matches. Some rows have no size entry. The others give once, few or many, or a class for an expanded clone.

TRBV7-9	15	TRBJ1-1	NA	NA	CASSPGEWVNTEAFF	TGTGCCAGCAGCCCAGGCGAATGGGTGAACACTGAAGCTTTCTTT
TRBV2	12	TRBJ2-7	NA	NA	CASSDRPYEQYF	TGTGCCAGCAGTGACAGGCCCTACGAGCAGTACTTC
TRBV6-5	16	TRBJ1-2	NA	NA	CASKYSVGQPQGGYTF	TGTGCCAGCAAGTACTCCGTGGGCCAACCCCAGGGGGGCTACACCTTC
TRBV30	15	TRBJ2-1	TRBD2	NA	CAWSGGAGSYNEQFF	TGTGCCTGGAGCGGGGGGGCGGGTTCCTACAATGAGCAGTTCTTC
TRBV27	16	TRBJ2-5	TRBD2	NA	CASSPSSGRAQETQYF	TGTGCCAGCAGCCCCTCTAGCGGGAGGGCACAAGAGACCCAGTACTTC
TRBV27	16	TRBJ2-3	NA	once	CASSPVSRAKDGAQYF	TGTGCCAGCAGTCCCGTCTCGAGGGCCAAGGACGGGGCGCAGTATTTT
TRBV7-9	15	TRBJ1-2	TRBD1	NA	CASSPGQGASDGYTF	TGTGCCAGCAGCCCTGGACAGGGGGCTAGCGATGGCTACACCTTC
TRBV5-8	14	TRBJ1-2	NA	NA	CASSLYDRRYGYTF	TGTGCCAGCAGCTTGTATGACAGACGCTATGGCTACACCTTC
TRBV5-8	14	TRBJ2-7	NA	NA	CASSLRHGTYEQYF	TGTGCCAGCAGCTTGCGACACGGAACCTACGAGCAGTACTTC
TRBV7-9	15	TRBJ1-4	NA	NA	CSSSSGNSEGEKLFF	TGTTCCAGCAGCTCCGGGAACTCCGAGGGAGAAAAACTGTTTTTT
TRBV7-2	18	TRBJ2-1	NA	NA	CASSLGGDRPPSYNEQFF	TGTGCCAGCAGCTTAGGAGGTGACAGGCCCCCCTCCTACAATGAGCAGTTCTTC
TRBV6-1	13	TRBJ1-2	TRBD1	few	CASSRTGNYGYTF	TGTGCCAGCAGTCGGACAGGGAACTATGGCTACACCTTC
TRBV11-1	17	TRBJ2-3	TRBD2	NA	CASSPRASGTSSDTQYF	TGTGCCAGCAGCCCTAGGGCCAGCGGGACTTCTTCAGATACGCAGTATTTT
TRBV5-4	15	TRBJ1-1	NA	NA	CASSLRDTPNTEAFF	TGTGCCAGCAGCTTAAGGGACACACCGAACACTGAAGCTTTCTTT
TRBV18	15	TRBJ1-4	NA	NA	CASSPEGGRNEKLFF	TGTGCCAGCTCACCCGAAGGGGGACGAAATGAAAAACTGTTTTTT
TRBV15	15	TRBJ2-7	TRBD2	NA	CATSRDSGGENEQYF	TGTGCCACCAGCAGAGATTCGGGGGGAGAGAACGAGCAGTACTTC
TRBV9	19	TRBJ2-6	TRBD2	NA	CASSAPGERGGPGANVLTF	TGTGCCAGCAGCGCCCCGGGCGAGCGGGGGGGCCCTGGGGCCAACGTCCTGACTTTC
TRBV11-2	16	TRBJ2-2	TRBD2	NA	CASSLDSGSVHGELFF	TGTGCCAGCAGCTTAGATAGCGGGAGCGTCCACGGGGAGCTGTTTTTT
TRBV2	17	TRBJ2-3	TRBD2	NA	CASTRTSGGVGTDTQYF	TGTGCCAGCACTAGGACTAGCGGGGGTGTAGGCACAGATACGCAGTATTTT
TRBV15	16	TRBJ2-3	NA	NA	CATSRDPTAATDTQYF	TGTGCCACCAGCAGAGATCCCACGGCGGCGACAGATACGCAGTATTTT
TRBV7-2	14	TRBJ1-1	NA	NA	CASSLGRVNTEAFF	TGTGCCAGCAGCCTAGGTCGGGTGAACACTGAAGCTTTCTTT
TRBV6-8	14	TRBJ2-5	NA	NA	CASRDLPGLETQYF	TGTGCCAGCCGTGACCTACCGGGATTAGAGACCCAGTACTTC
TRBV7-9	13	TRBJ2-2	NA	NA	CASRRGEAGELFF	TGTGCCAGTCGAAGAGGGGAGGCCGGGGAGCTGTTTTTT
TRBV9	13	TRBJ2-1	NA	NA	CASSVGDTNEQFF	TGTGCCAGCAGCGTAGGGGACACCAATGAGCAGTTCTTC
TRBV7-9	17	TRBJ1-1	NA	NA	CASSLEVSEWGSTEAFF	TGTGCCAGCAGCTTAGAGGTCAGTGAATGGGGCAGCACTGAAGCTTTCTTT
TRBV30	11	TRBJ1-1	NA	NA	CAWTGETEAFF	TGTGCCTGGACGGGGGAAACTGAAGCTTTCTTT
TRBV9	16	TRBJ1-4	TRBD1	NA	CASSVGDRPINEKLFF	TGTGCCAGCAGCGTAGGGGACAGGCCAATTAATGAAAAACTGTTTTTT
TRBV14	16	TRBJ2-7	NA	once	CASSPRTRVEGAEQYF	TGTGCCAGCAGCCCCCGTACGCGGGTGGAGGGTGCCGAGCAGTACTTC
TRBV6-6	15	TRBJ2-1	NA	NA	CASSYGGKRYNEQFF	TGTGCCAGCAGTTACGGGGGGAAGCGGTACAATGAGCAGTTCTTC
TRBV5-1	17	TRBJ1-1	TRBD1	NA	CASSLGGTGTSWTEAFF	TGCGCCAGCAGCTTGGGGGGGACAGGCACTTCGTGGACTGAAGCTTTCTTT
TRBV2	19	TRBJ1-1	NA	NA	CASSDLAETALSENTEAFF	TGTGCCAGCAGTGACCTTGCCGAGACAGCCTTGAGTGAGAACACTGAAGCTTTCTTT
TRBV7-7	15	TRBJ2-1	TRBD1	NA	CASSLGTGDVNEQFF	TGTGCTAGCAGCTTGGGGACAGGGGATGTCAATGAGCAGTTCTTC
TRBV7-2	14	TRBJ2-7	NA	NA	CASSRAGGTYEQYF	TGTGCCAGCAGCCGGGCTGGGGGGACCTACGAGCAGTACTTC
TRBV5-4	17	TRBJ2-2	NA	once	CASSLASRGRNTGELFF	TGTGCCAGCAGCTTGGCATCCCGGGGAAGGAACACCGGGGAGCTGTTTTTT
TRBV6-1	15	TRBJ1-1	TRBD1	few	CASSEFEGAGTEAFF	TGTGCCAGCAGTGAATTCGAGGGGGCGGGAACTGAAGCTTTCTTT
TRBV27	18	TRBJ1-5	NA	NA	CASSLKHGYPYSNQPQHF	TGTGCCAGCAGTTTAAAACACGGGTACCCTTATAGCAATCAGCCCCAGCATTTT
TRBV5-1	14	TRBJ1-1	NA	NA	CASSMADGRTEAFF	TGCGCCAGCAGCATGGCCGACGGGAGGACTGAAGCTTTCTTT
TRBV9	12	TRBJ2-1	TRBD2	few	CASSDSGIEQFF	TGTGCCAGCAGCGATAGCGGGATTGAGCAGTTCTTC
TRBV6-5	15	TRBJ2-1	NA	NA	CASSSGRGSYNEQFF	TGTGCCAGCAGTTCTGGCAGGGGCTCCTACAATGAGCAGTTCTTC
TRBV7-2	12	TRBJ1-2	NA	NA	CASSFLENGYTF	TGTGCCAGCAGCTTTCTGGAGAATGGCTACACCTTC
TRBV10-3	11	TRBJ2-7	NA	NA	CAAQGSYEQYF	TGTGCCGCTCAGGGTTCCTACGAGCAGTACTTC
TRBV11-3	16	TRBJ2-2	TRBD2	NA	CASSLGGGLYTGELFF	TGTGCCAGCAGCTTAGGGGGGGGTCTCTACACCGGGGAGCTGTTTTTT
TRBV6-5	14	TRBJ1-2	TRBD1	NA	CASSRGQFAFGYTF	TGTGCCAGTAGTCGGGGACAGTTTGCTTTTGGCTACACCTTC
TRBV5-6	15	TRBJ1-2	TRBD1	few	CASSWRGTANYGYTF	TGTGCCAGCAGCTGGCGAGGGACAGCGAACTATGGCTACACCTTC
TRBV19	17	TRBJ2-6	NA	NA	CASNHLTQGYGANVLTF	TGTGCCAGTAATCACCTTACTCAGGGTTACGGGGCCAACGTCCTGACTTTC
TRBV9	15	TRBJ1-2	TRBD1	NA	CASSVGAGGMDGYTF	TGTGCCAGCAGCGTAGGTGCAGGGGGCATGGATGGCTACACCTTC
TRBV30	13	TRBJ2-5	NA	NA	CAWSSTGLETQYF	TGTGCCTGGAGTTCTACAGGGTTAGAGACCCAGTACTTC
TRBV19	16	TRBJ2-1	TRBD2	NA	CAASPAGISSYNEQFF	TGTGCCGCCTCGCCAGCGGGAATAAGCTCCTACAATGAGCAGTTCTTC
TRBV4-2	16	TRBJ2-7	TRBD2	few	CASSQEPGLAAYEQYF	TGTGCCAGCAGCCAAGAACCGGGACTAGCTGCCTACGAGCAGTACTTC
TRBV7-2	14	TRBJ1-2	TRBD1	NA	CASSLARQGYGYTF	TGTGCCAGCAGCTTAGCGCGACAGGGCTATGGCTACACCTTC
TRBV5-4	14	TRBJ1-1	NA	NA	CASSLGGLNTEAFF	TGTGCCAGCAGCTTGGGGGGCCTGAACACTGAAGCTTTCTTT
TRBV11-2	16	TRBJ2-5	TRBD2	NA	CASSLGTSGRVETQYF	TGTGCCAGCAGCCTCGGGACTAGCGGGAGAGTGGAGACCCAGTACTTC
TRBV7-9	16	TRBJ2-3	NA	NA	CASSFGVTEFTDTQYF	TGTGCCAGCAGCTTCGGGGTGACGGAATTCACAGATACGCAGTATTTT
TRBV18	16	TRBJ1-1	NA	NA	CASSPDLVGGTTEAFF	TGTGCCAGCTCCCCCGATCTGGTGGGGGGAACGACTGAAGCTTTCTTT